This T cell receptor (beta chain) derives from a study of control samples from healthy donors and cancer patients (dated by TCRdb to about 2020). Library preparation used the immunoSEQ multiplex PCR assay. The source is immuneACCESS, and TCRdb retained only in-frame sequences with V and J called. Part of the clones is not carried over; for the studies checked, unresolved V genes explain less than half of this, and the remainder is unexplained. The sample contains about 220,000 clones, 85% to 95% of them found a single time. In total, the top ten clones hold less than 1.6% of the sample. As regards this clone: Its recognized antigen is unknown. No quality values exist for individual bases; no much larger clone is one base distant.

The V and J ends are trimmed by 6 bases and 8 bases, leaving 8 bases between them. The CDR3 contains 11 residues, cysteine and phenylalanine counted. CDR3 DNA is the only sequence kept; it has 33 bases, read in frame from the first base. CDR1 MDHEN and CDR2 SYDVKM are derived from the germline V gene. This receptor chain uses TRBV28 and TRBJ2-1; a weak D assignment points to TRBD1 (5 bases agree). The receptor's source is a man aged 45-65 years in good health. The sequenced material came from blood. The CDR3: CASRHRYEQFF. The DNA sequence follows: TGTGCCAGCAGGCACAGGTATGAGCAGTTCTTC.